This TCR beta chain appears in the sequencing data of a study of blood T cell repertoires in COVID-19 (dated by TCRdb to about 2020). The study in broad terms: Samples covering the acute and convalescent phases of COVID-19 were provided by collaborators in the United States, Italy and Spain. The repertoires were released in a freely available public database intended as a resource for research on the immune response to SARS-CoV-2. Subjects who had been exposed to COVID-19, were actively infected with it, or had recovered from it provided the deeply sampled blood TCRbeta repertoires that made up the dataset. The samples were drawn from two sources: the first 160 participants of the ongoing ImmuneRACE study, and 1,200 or so subjects contributed by 6 global collaborators. The material from the prospective study consisted of cDNA or gDNA derived from T cells, B-cell-depleted T cells, or PBMCs. A de-identified subject ID, COVID-19 status, age in years and sex were almost always included in the sample metadata. HLA class I and class II types, where available, came from metadata supplied by the sample provider rather than from assay-based typing. Results the study describes overall, beyond this receptor: How much clinical and demographic metadata was included differed by source and by participant, and the metadata was provided uncurated.

V was cut back by 0 bases and J by 6 bases, leaving a gap of 12 bases between them. CDR1 and CDR2, per the germline V gene, are SGDLS and YYNGEE. The CDR3, from cysteine to phenylalanine, totals 15 residues. Here the CDR3 DNA is all that survives: 45 bases in frame from base 1. The immunoSEQ Assay, a bias-controlled multiplex PCR, was used to amplify TCRbeta CDR3 regions from genomic DNA. The source study handled its data this way. Within the assay, amplification of reference gene primers was used to estimate how many nucleated cells each sample contained. To quantify the absolute abundance of each unique TCRbeta CDR3 rearrangement, sequence reads were collapsed and filtered. For each sample, productive Simpson clonality was calculated by taking the square root of Simpson's diversity index across productive rearrangements. Held by TCRdb, this immuneACCESS table contains in-frame sequences only and omits some clones. Under half of the omission traces to an unresolved V gene where checked; the cause of the rest is unknown. V and J calls and clone size are given by that table; D and trimming were obtained from the DNA. For this sample the table gives 98,000 or so clones, of which 87% were detected only once. The ten largest clones represent about 16% of the sample.

To note about this clone: The target of this receptor is not known. Per-base quality was not reported, and no clone a single base away is much larger than it.

The collaborating institutions used their own protocols to collect whole blood in K2EDTA tubes. For TCRbeta analysis, collaborators shipped samples as frozen whole blood, isolated PBMCs, or DNA extracted from either of those sample types. The rearrangement joined TRBV9 to TRBJ1-4, and possibly TRBD1, on 5 matching bases. Sequenced input: peripheral blood. The source of this sequence is a man aged 50 to 60 with acute or convalescent COVID-19. The sequenced DNA: TGTGCCAGCAGCGTAGTGGGACTCGGCGATGAAAAACTGTTTTTT. Its protein product is CASSVVGLGDEKLFF.